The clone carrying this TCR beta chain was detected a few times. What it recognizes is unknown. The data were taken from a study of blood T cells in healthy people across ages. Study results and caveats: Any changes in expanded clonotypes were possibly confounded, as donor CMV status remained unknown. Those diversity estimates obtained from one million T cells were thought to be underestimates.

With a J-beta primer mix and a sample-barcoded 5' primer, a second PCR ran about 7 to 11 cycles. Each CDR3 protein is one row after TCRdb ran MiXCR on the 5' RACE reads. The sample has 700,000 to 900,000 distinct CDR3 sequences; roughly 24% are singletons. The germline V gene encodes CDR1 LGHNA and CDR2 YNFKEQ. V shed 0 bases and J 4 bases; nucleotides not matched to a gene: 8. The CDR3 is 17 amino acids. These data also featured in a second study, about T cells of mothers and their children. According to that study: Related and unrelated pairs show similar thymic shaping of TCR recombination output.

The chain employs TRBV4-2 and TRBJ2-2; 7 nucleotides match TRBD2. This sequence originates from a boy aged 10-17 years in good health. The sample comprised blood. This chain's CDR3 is CASSQDSSGARTGELFF. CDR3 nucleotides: TGTGCCAGCAGCCAAGATTCGAGCGGGGCTCGCACCGGGGAGCTGTTTTTT.